The 18 T cell receptor beta chains given below trace back to one sample, sequenced in a study of T-cell reconstitution after alpha-beta-depleted transplantation in children. Preparation of the TCRbeta library used unique molecular identifiers. A single record per CDR3 protein comes from TCRdb applying MiXCR to the PCR reads. This sample has fewer than 250,000 distinct CDR3 sequences, with under 9.5% found just once. The source was PBMCs, mostly from graft donor cells, collected 180 days after TCRalphabeta/CD19-depleted stem cell transplant. These receptors originate from a male patient aged 5 to 17 who had a stem cell transplant for acute lymphoblastic leukemia, so the T cells may come from the graft donor.

This clonotype is judged medium-sized. The genes are TRBV24-1 and TRBJ1-5, with D possibly matching TRBD1 (6 bases). The germline gives CDR1 KGHDR, CDR2 SFDVKD. The CDR3 runs to 13 residues. V was pared by 5 bases and J by 4 bases, with 8 bases between. The CDR3, as DNA: TGTGCCACCAGTGGGACAGTGAATCAGCCCCAGCATTTT. It is translated as CATSGTVNQPQHF.

This clonotype was observed at least ten times. One end of the junction does not line up with germline, which may come from a read error. The genes are TRBV5-1 and TRBJ2-3, with D uncertain. Per germline, CDR1 SGHRS and CDR2 YFSETQ. The CDR3 is 13 residues long. This CDR3 is CASSLAGTDTQYF. The DNA for the CDR3 is TGTGCCAGCAGCTTAGCTGGTACAGATACGCAGTATTTT.

This clonotype was counted many times. The chain is built from TRBV6-6 and TRBJ1-1, with TRBD1 matching over 7 bases. This CDR3 comprises 12 residues. J gave up 7 bases and V 6 bases, and 5 bases lay outside the gene matches. Per the germline V gene, CDR1 is MNHNY and CDR2 is SVGAGI (reference sequence). As DNA, the CDR3 is TGTGCCAGCAGCAAAGGGGGCCTTGAAGCTTTCTTT. Its protein is CASSKGGLEAFF.

This chain joins TRBV3-1 and TRBJ1-2, with a tentative D call TRBD1 (6 bases). Trimming stripped 10 bases from V and 5 bases from J, with 26 bases between. The CDR3 contains 16 residues. Germline-derived CDR1 and CDR2 are LGHDT and YNNKEL (reference sequence). The CDR3 sequence is CATSKHGSGTRYGYTF. The CDR3 DNA is TGTGCCACCTCCAAGCATGGCTCCGGGACACGGTATGGCTACACCTTC. Full variable domain (missing parts from reference TRBV3-1 and TRBJ1-2): DTAVSQTPKYLVTQMGNDKSIKCEQNLGHDTMYWYKQDSKKFLKIMFSYNNKELIINETVPNRFSPKSPDKAHLNLHINSLELGDSAVYFCATSKHGSGTRYGYTFGSGTRLTVV.

This clonotype was counted ten times or more. CDR3 nucleotide sequence: TGCAGCGTTGAAGATTACGGGGACAACTCCTACGAGCAGTACTTC. Translated, it gives CSVEDYGDNSYEQYF. The J gene is TRBJ2-7, the V gene TRBV29-1, with a possible D match to TRBD1 (6 bases). The ends were cut back, 0 bases at V and 0 bases at J, with 12 bases in the middle. CDR3 length: 15 amino acids. Germline CDR1 reads SQVTM; CDR2 reads ANQGSEA.

This clonotype appeared many times. The chain carries TRBV10-3 and TRBJ2-5; maybe TRBD2 (5 bases). The germline V gene has CDR1 ENHRY and CDR2 SYGVKD. The CDR3 is made up of 14 amino acids. Trimming stripped 3 bases from V and 4 bases from J, with 12 bases between. The CDR3 DNA sequence: TGTGCCATCAGTGACCCGAGCGGCCCAGAGACCCAGTACTTC. Amino acid sequence: CAISDPSGPETQYF.

This clonotype was observed at least ten times. The genes are TRBV7-9 and TRBJ1-2; D may be TRBD1 (5 bases). CDR3 length: 16 amino acids. V dropped 2 bases and J dropped 0 bases, with 13 bases sitting between them. CDR1 and CDR2 from the germline V gene are SEHNR and FQNEAQ (reference sequence). This chain's CDR3 is CASSLLGADPNYGYTF. The CDR3 nucleotides are TGTGCCAGCAGCTTACTTGGGGCAGATCCTAACTATGGCTACACCTTC.

At least ten counts were recorded for this clonotype. V usage is TRBV6-1 and J usage is TRBJ2-3; 13 positions agree with TRBD2. V lost 4 bases to trimming and J lost 6 bases; unmatched junction nucleotides: 4. The germline V gene has CDR1 MNHNS and CDR2 SASEGT. This CDR3 is 15 amino acids long. CDR3 amino acids: CASSALAGGRDTQYF. The CDR3 DNA sequence: TGTGCCAGCAGTGCACTAGCGGGAGGGCGGGATACGCAGTATTTT.

This clonotype has ten or more counts. The rearrangement uses TRBV3-1 and TRBJ2-2; the D is unclear. Looked up from germline, CDR1 is LGHDT and CDR2 is YNNKEL (reference sequence). V lost 2 bases to trimming and J lost 4 bases, with 8 bases between them. The CDR3 runs 14 residues. CDR3 amino acids: CASSQYTGTGELFF. The DNA for the CDR3 is TGTGCCAGCAGCCAATATACGGGCACCGGGGAGCTGTTTTTT.

The table lists this clonotype with many counts. V is TRBV14 and J is TRBJ1-6; weak D call: TRBD1 (6 bases). The germline V gene encodes CDR1 SGHDN and CDR2 FVKESK. The CDR3 is 15 amino acids. V lost 3 bases and J 8 bases, leaving 14 bases between the germline ends. CDR3 nucleotide sequence: TGTGCCAGCAGCCAGGTACAGGGATTGGATTCACCCCTCCACTTT. This encodes CASSQVQGLDSPLHF.

V is TRBV5-1 and J is TRBJ1-2, with 8 bases aligning to TRBD1. The germline V gene has CDR1 SGHRS and CDR2 YFSETQ. The CDR3 totals 20 residues. The J segment lost 0 bases and the V segment lost 0 bases, leaving 16 bases of the junction unmatched. CDR3 DNA: TGCGCCAGCAGCTTGGTTGGGCGTCCTTGGACAGGGCAAGCTAACTATGGCTACACCTTC. Translation: CASSLVGRPWTGQANYGYTF.

The gene calls are TRBV7-3 and TRBJ1-2, with unresolved D. Deletions cut 2 bases from V and 4 bases from J, with 11 bases between. Germline loops: CDR1 SGHTA, CDR2 FQGTGA. This CDR3 is built from 14 residues. The CDR3: CASSLSRVPYGYTF. CDR3 DNA: TGTGCCAGCAGCTTATCCCGGGTTCCCTATGGCTACACCTTC.

This clonotype appeared many times. This chain's CDR3 is CASSQAGSTDTQYF. The CDR3 nucleotides read TGCGCCAGCAGCCAAGCGGGGAGCACAGATACGCAGTATTTT. This rearrangement joins TRBV4-3 to TRBJ2-3; D is possibly TRBD2 (5 bases). V shed 1 base and J shed 0 bases, with 5 bases lying between them. Germline CDR1 is LGHNA and CDR2 is YSLEER. CDR3 size: 14 residues.

This clonotype was recorded many times. The rearrangement links TRBV12-3 or TRBV12-4 to TRBJ1-2; D perhaps matches TRBD1 (5 bases). V lost 5 bases, J lost 8 bases, and 18 bases lay in between. The CDR3 extends over 14 amino acids. CDR3 in amino acids: CASSRGRGLGGYTF. DNA for the CDR3: TGTGCCAGCAGTCGGGGCAGAGGGCTTGGGGGCTACACCTTC.

This clonotype was picked up many times. The rearrangement joins TRBV6-5 to TRBJ1-2, with TRBD1 as a possible D gene (6 bases). There are 11 residues in the CDR3. The V gene's germline CDR1 is MNHEY and CDR2 SVGAGI. Trimming shortened V by 11 bases and J by 4 bases, and 11 bases separated the two germline ends. For the CDR3, the DNA is TGTGCCCCGTCAGGGGTCTATGGCTACACCTTC. This gives the protein CAPSGVYGYTF.

There are many counts of this clonotype. V is TRBV7-9 and J is TRBJ2-3; TRBD2 might be the D (6 bases). Germline V lookup: CDR1 SEHNR, CDR2 FQNEAQ (reference sequence). V was shortened by 0 bases and J by 2 bases, with 9 bases between the two germline ends. The CDR3 runs to 15 residues. The CDR3 nucleotides read TGTGCCAGCAGCTTAGCGCAGCGGGCCACAGATACGCAGTATTTT. It is translated as CASSLAQRATDTQYF.

This clonotype was observed many times. This chain's CDR3 is CASSLRGRLSQHF. The CDR3 DNA reads as TGTGCCAGTAGTCTAAGGGGGAGGCTTTCCCAGCATTTT. The rearrangement joins TRBV19 to TRBJ1-5; possible D gene TRBD1, 6 bases. Trimming cost V 5 bases and J 11 bases, with 16 bases left between them. Germline V gene lookup returns CDR1 LNHDA and CDR2 SQIVND (reference sequence). The CDR3 runs 13 residues.

This clonotype was observed many times. V and J are TRBV7-2 and TRBJ1-2; no clear D gene. V was pared by 4 bases and J by 5 bases, with 11 bases between. Germline values: CDR1 SGHTA, CDR2 FQGNSA. The CDR3 covers 13 residues. This chain's CDR3 is CASSSKVLYGYTF. Written as DNA, the CDR3 is TGTGCCAGCAGCTCCAAGGTGCTGTATGGCTACACCTTC.